These T cell receptor beta chains were read from a single sample in a study of T cell responses to AZD1222 COVID-19 vaccine. The data were produced by immunoSEQ multiplex PCR, yet TCRdb's version contains in-frame clones alone and is incomplete. The table has over 110,000 clones, roughly 90% seen once. Sequenced here: peripheral blood, sampled 28 days after the second AZD1222 dose. The receptors were gathered from an adult who received the AZD1222 COVID-19 vaccine. Each CDR3 is given with its conserved first and last residue. A D gene is named only where the DNA matches it firmly. The size field is filled for only some rows; it gives once, few, many or a size class.

TRBV19,TRBJ1-3,.,.,CASSIDLMRYRSGNTIYF,TGTGCCAGTAGTATAGATCTTATGAGATATCGCTCTGGAAACACCATATATTTT
TRBV19,TRBJ1-6,.,.,CASSISGNNSPLHF,TGTGCCAGTAGTATCTCGGGGAACAATTCACCCCTCCACTTT
TRBV9,TRBJ1-4,.,.,CASSVTGGNEKLFF,TGTGCCAGCAGCGTGACCGGCGGTAATGAAAAACTGTTTTTT
TRBV3-1/TRBV3-2,TRBJ1-5,.,.,CASSQGQGNQPQHF,TGTGCCAGCAGCCAAGGACAGGGCAATCAGCCCCAGCATTTT
TRBV18,TRBJ2-7,.,.,CASSPTGNHEQYF,TGTGCCAGCTCTCCGACAGGCAACCACGAGCAGTACTTC
TRBV5-4,TRBJ1-2,.,.,CASSLSGVRGGYTF,TGTGCCAGCAGCTTGAGTGGGGTCAGAGGTGGCTACACCTTC
TRBV5-1,TRBJ2-5,.,.,CASSAQETQYF,TGCGCCAGCAGCGCCCAAGAGACCCAGTACTTC
TRBV7-2,TRBJ1-2,few,TRBD1,CASKPRQGLNYGYTF,TGTGCCAGCAAGCCGCGACAGGGCCTTAACTATGGCTACACCTTC
TRBV9,TRBJ1-6,.,.,CASSPESSYNSPLHF,TGTGCCAGCAGCCCCGAGAGCTCCTATAATTCACCCCTCCACTTT
TRBV18,TRBJ1-5,once,.,CASSPTHLSNQPQHF,TGTGCCAGCTCACCAACACATTTGAGCAATCAGCCCCAGCATTTT
TRBV2,TRBJ1-1,few,.,CASSPQTRGWTEAFF,TGTGCCAGCAGTCCCCAGACTAGGGGATGGACTGAAGCTTTCTTT
TRBV30,TRBJ1-4,.,TRBD1,CAWGTGSQGEKLFF,TGTGCCTGGGGGACAGGGAGCCAGGGGGAAAAACTGTTTTTT
TRBV7-9,TRBJ1-1,once,.,CASSLSRTNTEAFF,TGTGCCAGCAGCTTAAGCAGGACCAACACTGAAGCTTTCTTT
TRBV5-6,TRBJ1-1,once,.,CASSITGMNTEAFF,TGTGCCAGCAGCATTACAGGGATGAACACTGAAGCTTTCTTT
TRBV27,TRBJ1-2,.,TRBD1,CASSLGGQGYYGYTF,TGTGCCAGCAGTTTGGGGGGACAGGGGTACTATGGCTACACCTTC
TRBV5-1,TRBJ1-6,.,.,CASRGPGSEQFTLHF,TGCGCCAGCAGGGGGCCGGGATCCGAACAATTCACCCTCCACTTT
TRBV9,TRBJ2-3,.,TRBD2,CASSVEGTSGSWIDTQYF,TGTGCCAGCAGCGTAGAGGGGACTAGCGGGAGTTGGATAGATACGCAGTATTTT
TRBV7-2,TRBJ2-1,.,TRBD2,CASSSIGGSSYNEQFF,TGTGCCAGCAGCTCCATTGGCGGGAGCTCCTACAATGAGCAGTTCTTC
TRBV6-1,TRBJ1-2,.,.,CASSERNSGEIGYTF,TGTGCCAGCAGTGAACGGAACTCGGGGGAAATCGGCTACACCTTC
TRBV11-2,TRBJ1-3,once,TRBD1,CASSLDRGPGNTIYF,TGTGCCAGCAGCTTGGACAGGGGGCCTGGAAACACCATATATTTT
TRBV5-1,TRBJ1-2,.,TRBD1,CASSWNPRDRVNYGYTF,TGCGCCAGCAGCTGGAACCCCCGGGACAGGGTAAACTATGGCTACACCTTC
TRBV5-1,TRBJ2-5,.,.,CASRRDLQQETQYF,TGCGCCAGCAGGCGGGACCTACAACAAGAGACCCAGTACTTC
TRBV14,TRBJ2-7,.,TRBD2,CASSQPFGGSEQYF,TGTGCCAGCAGCCAACCATTCGGGGGGAGCGAGCAGTACTTC
TRBV2,TRBJ2-7,.,TRBD1,CASSSGTGGHEQYF,TGTGCCAGCAGCTCCGGGACAGGGGGACACGAGCAGTACTTC
TRBV28,TRBJ2-7,.,TRBD2,CATASPAGGSYEQYF,TGTGCCACCGCCTCGCCAGCGGGAGGGTCCTACGAGCAGTACTTC
TRBV23-1,TRBJ2-2,.,TRBD1,CASSINRGRTGELFF,TGCGCCAGCAGTATAAACAGGGGGCGTACCGGGGAGCTGTTTTTT
TRBV19,TRBJ2-3,once,TRBD2,CASSAGLATDTQYF,TGTGCCAGTAGCGCGGGACTAGCGACAGATACGCAGTATTTT
TRBV7-8,TRBJ1-5,.,.,CASSLKDRFEGIGQPQHF,TGTGCCAGCAGCTTAAAGGATAGGTTTGAGGGAATAGGTCAGCCCCAGCATTTT
TRBV5-8,TRBJ2-5,.,TRBD2,CASSLASGGQETQYF,TGTGCCAGCAGCTTGGCTAGCGGGGGACAAGAGACCCAGTACTTC
TRBV6-5,TRBJ1-1,.,.,CASSYWATPGAEAFF,TGTGCCAGCAGTTACTGGGCTACACCTGGGGCTGAAGCTTTCTTT
TRBV28,TRBJ1-2,.,.,CASSLPEKIYGYTF,TGTGCCAGCAGTTTACCCGAGAAAATCTATGGCTACACCTTC
TRBV7-2,TRBJ1-4,few,.,CASSLTAGYGEKLFF,TGTGCCAGCAGCTTAACGGCCGGGTATGGTGAAAAACTGTTTTTT
TRBV10-3,TRBJ1-6,.,.,CAISLAVRDSPLHF,TGTGCCATCAGTCTAGCGGTTAGGGATTCACCCCTCCACTTT
TRBV6-2/TRBV6-3,TRBJ2-1,.,TRBD2,CASSRGTSRAYNEQFF,TGTGCCAGCAGTCGGGGGACTAGCAGAGCCTACAATGAGCAGTTCTTC
TRBV5-1,TRBJ2-1,once,.,CASSLARTGDHEQFF,TGCGCCAGCAGCTTGGCTCGAACGGGAGACCATGAGCAGTTCTTC
TRBV6-2/TRBV6-3,TRBJ2-3,.,TRBD2,CASSYLDLAALGNTQYF,TGTGCCAGCAGTTACCTCGATCTAGCGGCCCTTGGGAATACGCAGTATTTT
TRBV3-1/TRBV3-2,TRBJ1-2,.,TRBD1,CASTQKVGTGGYGYTF,TGTGCCAGCACCCAAAAGGTGGGGACAGGGGGTTATGGCTACACCTTC
TRBV11-2,TRBJ1-1,.,.,CASSRLGNTEAFF,TGTGCCAGCAGCCGTCTAGGGAACACTGAAGCTTTCTTT
TRBV18,TRBJ1-3,few,.,CASSPGPPSGNTIYF,TGTGCCAGCTCACCCGGACCTCCTTCTGGAAACACCATATATTTT
TRBV5-1,TRBJ2-3,.,TRBD1,CASSQGQGRLDTQYF,TGCGCCAGCAGCCAAGGACAGGGCCGATTAGATACGCAGTATTTT
TRBV30,TRBJ1-3,.,.,CAWTRFNTIYF,TGTGCCTGGACCCGGTTCAACACCATATATTTT
TRBV12-5,TRBJ2-3,few,TRBD2,CASGSYSGLITDTQYF,TGTGCTAGTGGTTCCTATAGCGGGCTGATCACAGATACGCAGTATTTT
TRBV5-1,TRBJ2-3,.,.,CASSLGLDTQYF,TGCGCCAGCAGCTTGGGACTCGATACGCAGTATTTT
TRBV11-2,TRBJ1-4,.,.,CASSLNVEVGKLFF,TGTGCCAGCAGCTTAAATGTGGAAGTCGGAAAACTGTTTTTT
TRBV7-2,TRBJ1-1,.,TRBD1,CASSRNRGGTEAFF,TGTGCCAGCAGCCGGAACAGGGGTGGCACTGAAGCTTTCTTT
TRBV5-1,TRBJ1-4,.,TRBD1,CASSSTGTGTEKLFF,TGCGCCAGCAGCTCCACCGGGACAGGGACTGAAAAACTGTTTTTT
TRBV24-1,TRBJ1-5,.,.,CATSDKVGQPQHF,TGTGCCACCAGTGATAAGGTCGGGCAGCCCCAGCATTTT
TRBV5-1,TRBJ2-1,.,.,CASSLGDGGSYNEQFF,TGCGCCAGCAGCTTGGGGGACGGAGGATCCTACAATGAGCAGTTCTTC
TRBV27,TRBJ1-2,.,.,CASSLRGLYGYTF,TGTGCCAGCAGTTTAAGGGGACTCTATGGCTACACCTTC
TRBV5-4,TRBJ2-3,.,.,CASIPPGTRTDTQYF,TGTGCCAGCATCCCGCCAGGGACTCGCACAGATACGCAGTATTTT
TRBV2,TRBJ1-4,.,TRBD1,CASSGMTGTNEKLFF,TGTGCCAGCAGTGGAATGACAGGGACTAATGAAAAACTGTTTTTT
TRBV7-6,TRBJ2-2,few,.,CASSLVGTSGGELFF,TGTGCCAGCAGCTTAGTGGGGACTTCTGGCGGGGAGCTGTTTTTT
TRBV5-6,TRBJ1-5,.,.,CASSWKGNWNQPQHF,TGTGCCAGCAGCTGGAAGGGCAATTGGAATCAGCCCCAGCATTTT
TRBV2,TRBJ2-1,.,TRBD2,CASSDTSGMASEQFF,TGTGCCAGCAGTGACACTAGCGGGATGGCAAGTGAGCAGTTCTTC
TRBV5-4,TRBJ1-1,.,TRBD1,CASSLQGGSEAFF,TGTGCCAGCAGCTTGCAGGGGGGGTCTGAAGCTTTCTTT
TRBV4-3,TRBJ2-1,once,.,CASSRTDEQFF,TGCGCCAGCAGCCGGACTGATGAGCAGTTCTTC
TRBV6-5,TRBJ2-4,.,TRBD1,CASSKPGQLNIQYF,TGTGCCAGCAGTAAGCCGGGACAGCTAAACATTCAGTACTTC
TRBV23-1,TRBJ1-2,.,TRBD1,CASSQLGEGDRGFANYGYTF,TGCGCCAGCAGTCAATTAGGGGAAGGGGACAGGGGATTTGCTAACTATGGCTACACCTTC
TRBV11-2,TRBJ2-5,.,.,CASSLGMGESQYF,TGTGCCAGCAGCTTAGGGATGGGAGAGAGCCAGTACTTC